The entry below gives a single T cell receptor (beta chain) sequence along with its context. Its antigen is currently unknown. The sample comes from a study of blood T cells in healthy people across ages. For the study at large: Capturing about one barcoded beta molecule per two T cells was achieved by template switching.

Peripheral blood from each donor was collected in a volume of roughly 9.8 milliliters. The V gene's germline CDR1 is SGHRS and CDR2 YFSETQ. The CDR3 is 14 amino acids. The study's findings and limits: Diversity of TCR beta correlated strongly with naive T cell percentage.

Sample-barcoded 5' priming and a J-beta primer mix drove a second PCR of about 6 to 12 cycles. TCRdb re-called the 5' RACE reads through MiXCR, storing one row per CDR3 protein. The sample holds 650,000 to 700,000 distinct CDR3 sequences, approximately 31% seen once. The sample taken for sequencing was blood. The chain recombines TRBV5-1 with TRBJ2-5; the D is unclear. Gene TRBJ2-7 matches the end of the DNA better, so the J call may be wrong. The receptor's source is a woman of 80 years or more in good health. The CDR3 here is CASDGGLFFDEQYF. CDR3 in DNA: TGCGCCAGCGACGGTGGTCTCTTCTTCGACGAGCAGTACTTC.